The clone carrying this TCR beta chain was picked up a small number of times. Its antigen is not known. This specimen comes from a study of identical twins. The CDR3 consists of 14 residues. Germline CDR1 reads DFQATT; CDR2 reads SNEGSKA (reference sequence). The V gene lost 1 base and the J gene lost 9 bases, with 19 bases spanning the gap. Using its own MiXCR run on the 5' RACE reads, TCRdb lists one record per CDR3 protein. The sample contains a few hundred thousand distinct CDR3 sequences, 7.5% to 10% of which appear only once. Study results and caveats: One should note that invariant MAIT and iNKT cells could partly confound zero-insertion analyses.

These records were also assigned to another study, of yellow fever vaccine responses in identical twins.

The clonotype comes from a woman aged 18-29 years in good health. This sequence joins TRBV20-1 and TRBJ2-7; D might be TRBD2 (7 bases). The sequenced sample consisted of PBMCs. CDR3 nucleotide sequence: TGCAGTGCTAGAGTAGGGGGGGAGCGGTCCGGGCAGTACTTC. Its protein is CSARVGGERSGQYF.